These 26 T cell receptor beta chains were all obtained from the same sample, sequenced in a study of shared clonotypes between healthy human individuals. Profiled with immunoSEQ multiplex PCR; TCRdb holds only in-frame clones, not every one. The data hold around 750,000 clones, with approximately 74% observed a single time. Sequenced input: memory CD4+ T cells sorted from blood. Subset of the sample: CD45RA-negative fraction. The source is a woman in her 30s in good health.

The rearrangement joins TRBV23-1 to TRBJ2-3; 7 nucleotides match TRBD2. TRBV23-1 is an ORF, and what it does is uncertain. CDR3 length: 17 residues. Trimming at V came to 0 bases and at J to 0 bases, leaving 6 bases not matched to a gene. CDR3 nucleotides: TGCGCCAGCAGTCAATCGTGGGAGGGAAGGAGCACAGATACGCAGTATTTT. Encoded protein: CASSQSWEGRSTDTQYF.

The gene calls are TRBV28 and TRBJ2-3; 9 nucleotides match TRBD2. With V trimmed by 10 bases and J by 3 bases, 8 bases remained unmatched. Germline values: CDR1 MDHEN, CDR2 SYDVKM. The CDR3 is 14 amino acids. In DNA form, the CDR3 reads TGTGCCACCTGTAGCGGGAGTGGAACAGATACGCAGTATTTT. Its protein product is CATCSGSGTDTQYF.

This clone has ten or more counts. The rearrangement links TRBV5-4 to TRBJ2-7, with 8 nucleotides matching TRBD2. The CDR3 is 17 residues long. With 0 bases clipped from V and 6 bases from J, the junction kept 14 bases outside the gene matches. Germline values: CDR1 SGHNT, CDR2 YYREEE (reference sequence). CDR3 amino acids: CASSLVSGTPAGVEQYF. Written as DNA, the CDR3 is TGTGCCAGCAGCTTGGTTAGCGGGACACCCGCGGGCGTCGAGCAGTACTTC.

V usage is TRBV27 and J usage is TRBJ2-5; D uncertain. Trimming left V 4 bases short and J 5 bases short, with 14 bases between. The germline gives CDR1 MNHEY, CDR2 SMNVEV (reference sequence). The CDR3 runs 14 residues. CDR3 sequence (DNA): TGTGCCAGCAGTTCTCCTTTAAGCGTCGAGACCCAGTACTTC. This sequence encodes CASSSPLSVETQYF.

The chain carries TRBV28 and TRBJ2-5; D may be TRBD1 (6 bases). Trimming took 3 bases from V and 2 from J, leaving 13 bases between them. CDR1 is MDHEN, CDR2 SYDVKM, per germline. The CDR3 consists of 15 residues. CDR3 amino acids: CASSFSRTAQETQYF. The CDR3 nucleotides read TGTGCCAGCAGTTTTTCCCGGACAGCACAAGAGACCCAGTACTTC.

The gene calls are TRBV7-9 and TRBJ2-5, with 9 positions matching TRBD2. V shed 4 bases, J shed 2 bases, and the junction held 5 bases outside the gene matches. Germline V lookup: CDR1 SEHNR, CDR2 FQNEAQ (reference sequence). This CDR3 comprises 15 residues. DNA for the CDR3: TGTGCCAGCAGCTCACGGCGGGAGGGACAAGAGACCCAGTACTTC. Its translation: CASSSRREGQETQYF.

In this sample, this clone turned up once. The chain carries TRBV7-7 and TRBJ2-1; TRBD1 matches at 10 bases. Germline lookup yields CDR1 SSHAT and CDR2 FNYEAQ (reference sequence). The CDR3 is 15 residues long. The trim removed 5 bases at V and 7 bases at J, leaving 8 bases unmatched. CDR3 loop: CASSQVPGQGNEQFF. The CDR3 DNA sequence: TGTGCCAGCAGCCAAGTCCCGGGACAGGGGAATGAGCAGTTCTTC.

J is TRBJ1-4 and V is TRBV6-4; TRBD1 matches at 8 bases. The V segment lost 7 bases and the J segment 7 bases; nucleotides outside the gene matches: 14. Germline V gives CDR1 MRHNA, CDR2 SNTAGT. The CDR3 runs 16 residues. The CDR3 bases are TGTGCCAGCAAAAGGGACAGGCCTAGGTCCGGTGAAAAACTGTTTTTT. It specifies CASKRDRPRSGEKLFF.

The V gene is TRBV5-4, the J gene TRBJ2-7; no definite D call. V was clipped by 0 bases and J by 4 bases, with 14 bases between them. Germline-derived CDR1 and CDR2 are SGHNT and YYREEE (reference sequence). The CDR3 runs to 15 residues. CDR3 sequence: CASSLVPGPTYEQYF. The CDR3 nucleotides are TGTGCCAGCAGCTTGGTACCCGGTCCGACATACGAGCAGTACTTC. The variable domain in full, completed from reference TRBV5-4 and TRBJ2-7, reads ETGVTQSPTHLIKTRGQQVTLRCSSQSGHNTVSWYQQALGQGPQFIFQYYREEENGRGNFPPRFSGLQFPNYSSELNVNALELDDSALYLCASSLVPGPTYEQYFGPGTRLTVT.

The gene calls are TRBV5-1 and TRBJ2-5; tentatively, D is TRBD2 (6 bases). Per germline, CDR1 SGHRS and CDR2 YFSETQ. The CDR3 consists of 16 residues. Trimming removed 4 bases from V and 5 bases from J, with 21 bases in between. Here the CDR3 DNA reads TGCGCCAGCAGCCCGGAGGGACGTTCGTGGGAGGAGACCCAGTACTTC. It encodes CASSPEGRSWEETQYF.

The CDR3, as DNA: TGTGCCAGTCTAGCGGACGCCTACAATGAGCAGTTCTTC. Translation gives CASLADAYNEQFF. V and J are TRBV2 and TRBJ2-1, with 7 bases that match TRBD2. The ends lost 9 bases at V and 2 bases at J; junction bases unmatched: 4. This CDR3 is 13 amino acids long. The germline CDR1 and CDR2 sequences are SNHLY and FYNNEI.

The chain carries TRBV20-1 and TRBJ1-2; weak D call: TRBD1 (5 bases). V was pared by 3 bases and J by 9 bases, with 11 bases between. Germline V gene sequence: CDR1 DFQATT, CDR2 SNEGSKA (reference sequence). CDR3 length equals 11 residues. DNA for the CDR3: TGCAGTGCTAGTTATAGGGGAAGCTACACCTTC. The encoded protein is CSASYRGSYTF.

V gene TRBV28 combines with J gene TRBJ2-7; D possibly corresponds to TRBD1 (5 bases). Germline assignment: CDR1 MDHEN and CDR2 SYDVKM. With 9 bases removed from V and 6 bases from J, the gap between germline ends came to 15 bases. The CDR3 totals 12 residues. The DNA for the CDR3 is TGTGCCAGTTCAGGGCCCGATGGCGAGCAGTACTTC. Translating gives CASSGPDGEQYF. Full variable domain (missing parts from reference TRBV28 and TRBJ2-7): DVKVTQSSRYLVKRTGEKVFLECVQDMDHENMFWYRQDPGLGLRLIYFSYDVKMKEKGDIPEGYSVSREKKERFSLILESASTNQTSMYLCASSGPDGEQYFGPGTRLTVT.

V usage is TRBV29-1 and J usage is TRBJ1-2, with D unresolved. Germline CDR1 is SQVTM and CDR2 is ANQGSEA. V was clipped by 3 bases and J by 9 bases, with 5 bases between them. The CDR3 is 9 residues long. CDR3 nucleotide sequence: TGCAGCGTTGATAATAGCTACACCTTC. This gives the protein CSVDNSYTF. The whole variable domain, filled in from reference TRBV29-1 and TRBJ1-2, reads SAVISQKPSRDICQRGTSLTIQCQVDSQVTMMFWYRQQPGQSLTLIATANQGSEATYESGFVIDKFPISRPNLTFSTLTVSNMSPEDSSIYLCSVDNSYTFGSGTRLTVV.

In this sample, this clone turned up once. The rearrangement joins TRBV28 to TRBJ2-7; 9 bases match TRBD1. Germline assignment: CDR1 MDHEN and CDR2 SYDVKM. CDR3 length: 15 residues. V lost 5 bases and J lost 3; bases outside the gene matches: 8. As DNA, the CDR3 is TGTGCCAGCAGTCAACAGGGGGCATCGGGCTACGAGCAGTACTTC. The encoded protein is CASSQQGASGYEQYF.

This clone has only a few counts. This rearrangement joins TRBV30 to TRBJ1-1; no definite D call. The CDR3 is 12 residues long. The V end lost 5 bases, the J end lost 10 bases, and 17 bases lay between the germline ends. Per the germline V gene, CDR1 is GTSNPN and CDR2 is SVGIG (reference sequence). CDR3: CAWYKDSAVAFF. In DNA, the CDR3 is TGTGCCTGGTATAAGGACTCGGCGGTAGCTTTCTTT.

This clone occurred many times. The DNA of the CDR3 is TGTGCCAGCAATCGGGACCCGAACACCGGGGAGCTGTTTTTT. It encodes CASNRDPNTGELFF. This chain uses TRBV6-1 with TRBJ2-2; the D gene could be TRBD1 or TRBD2 (5 bases each). CDR1 is MNHNS and CDR2 is SASEGT in the germline V gene. The V and J ends lost 7 bases and 0 bases respectively, with 9 bases between them. The CDR3 has 14 amino acids.

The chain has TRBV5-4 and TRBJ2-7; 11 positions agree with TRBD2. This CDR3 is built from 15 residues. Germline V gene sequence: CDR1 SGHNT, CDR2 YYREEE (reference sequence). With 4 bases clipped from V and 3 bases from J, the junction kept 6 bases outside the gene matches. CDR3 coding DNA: TGTGCCAGCAGCATCGGACTAGCGGGTAACTACGAGCAGTACTTC. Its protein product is CASSIGLAGNYEQYF.

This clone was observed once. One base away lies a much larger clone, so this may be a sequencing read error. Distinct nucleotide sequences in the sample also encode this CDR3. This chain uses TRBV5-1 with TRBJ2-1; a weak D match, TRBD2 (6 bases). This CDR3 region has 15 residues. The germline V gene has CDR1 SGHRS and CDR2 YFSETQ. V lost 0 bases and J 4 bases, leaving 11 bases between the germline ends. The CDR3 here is CASSLGSAGYNEQFF. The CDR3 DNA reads TGCGCCAGCAGCTTGGGCTCGGCGGGGTACAATGAGCAGTTCTTC.

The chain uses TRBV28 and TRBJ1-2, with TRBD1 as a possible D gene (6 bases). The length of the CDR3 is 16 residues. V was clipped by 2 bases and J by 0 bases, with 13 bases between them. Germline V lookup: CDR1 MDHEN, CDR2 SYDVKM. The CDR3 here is CASSLPWDTSNYGYTF. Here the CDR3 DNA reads TGTGCCAGCAGTTTACCGTGGGACACTTCTAACTATGGCTACACCTTC.

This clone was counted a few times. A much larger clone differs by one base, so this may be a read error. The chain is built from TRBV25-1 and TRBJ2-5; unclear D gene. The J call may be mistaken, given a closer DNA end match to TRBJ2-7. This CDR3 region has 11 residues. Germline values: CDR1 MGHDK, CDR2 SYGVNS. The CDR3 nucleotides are TGTGCCAGCAGTGACTCCTACGAGCAGTACTTC. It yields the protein CASSDSYEQYF.

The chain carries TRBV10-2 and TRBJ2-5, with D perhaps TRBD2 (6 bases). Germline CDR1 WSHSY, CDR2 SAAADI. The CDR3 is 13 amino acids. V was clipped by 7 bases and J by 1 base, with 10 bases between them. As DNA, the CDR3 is TGCGCCAGCATGGAGGGCCTCCAAGAGACCCAGTACTTC. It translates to CASMEGLQETQYF.

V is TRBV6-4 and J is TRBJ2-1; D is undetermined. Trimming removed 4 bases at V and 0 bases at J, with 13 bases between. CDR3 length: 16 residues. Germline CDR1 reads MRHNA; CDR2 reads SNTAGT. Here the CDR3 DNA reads TGTGCCAGCAGTGCCGCTAGGCAGAGCTCCTACAATGAGCAGTTCTTC. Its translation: CASSAARQSSYNEQFF.

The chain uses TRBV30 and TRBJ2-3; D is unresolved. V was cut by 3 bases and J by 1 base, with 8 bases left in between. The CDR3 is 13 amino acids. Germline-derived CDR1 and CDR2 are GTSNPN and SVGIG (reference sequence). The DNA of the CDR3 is TGTGCCTGGAGGGGTCAAGGCACAGATACGCAGTATTTT. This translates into CAWRGQGTDTQYF.

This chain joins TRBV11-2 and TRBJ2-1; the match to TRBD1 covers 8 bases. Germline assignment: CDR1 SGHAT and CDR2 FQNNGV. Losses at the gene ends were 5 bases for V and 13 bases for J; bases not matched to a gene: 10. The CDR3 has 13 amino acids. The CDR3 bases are TGTGCCAGCAGCACAAACTCAGGGGGCCATCAGTTCTTC. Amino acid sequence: CASSTNSGGHQFF.

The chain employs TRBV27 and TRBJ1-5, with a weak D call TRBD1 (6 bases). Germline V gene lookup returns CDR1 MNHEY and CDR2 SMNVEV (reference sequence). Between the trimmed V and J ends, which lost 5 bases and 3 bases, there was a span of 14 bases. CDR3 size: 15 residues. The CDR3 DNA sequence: TGTGCCAGCAGTCCCACAGGGTGGAACAATCAGCCCCAGCATTTT. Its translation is CASSPTGWNNQPQHF.